A single sample is the source of the 21 T cell receptor beta chains below, sequenced in a study of early T cells in non-severe SARS-CoV-2 infection. TCRdb recomputed calls from the 5' RACE reads with MiXCR, one row per CDR3 protein. This table holds tens of thousands of distinct CDR3 sequences, about 10% found once. The sequencing input was whole blood. The receptor set was obtained from an adult who was a healthcare worker with PCR-confirmed SARS-CoV-2 infection or an uninfected control (not recorded which).

The chain links TRBV19 to TRBJ1-1; a weak D match, TRBD1 (6 bases). V lost 5 bases to trimming and J lost 4 bases, with 17 bases between them. Germline values: CDR1 LNHDA, CDR2 SQIVND (reference sequence). There are 15 residues in the CDR3. The CDR3 region is CASSLGGTGLTEAFF. DNA for the CDR3: TGTGCCAGTAGTCTAGGGGGAACAGGCCTCACTGAAGCTTTCTTT.

The V call is TRBV3-1, the J call TRBJ2-6, with 7 nucleotides matching TRBD2. Germline CDR1 and CDR2: LGHDT and YNNKEL (reference sequence). With V trimmed by 4 bases and J by 0 bases, 6 bases remained unmatched. The CDR3 has 17 amino acids. CDR3 DNA sequence: TGTGCCAGCAGCCTCCCAGCGGGGATCTCTGGGGCCAACGTCCTGACTTTC. Its protein is CASSLPAGISGANVLTF.

In its sample, this clonotype was seen many times. The chain couples TRBV10-1 to TRBJ2-1, with no clear D. CDR1 is WNHNN, CDR2 SYGVQD, per germline (reference sequence). This CDR3 contains 13 residues. Trimming removed 2 bases at V and 6 bases at J, with 8 bases between. The chain's CDR3 is CASSEGVANEQFF. CDR3 nucleotides: TGCGCCAGCAGTGAGGGAGTTGCCAATGAGCAGTTCTTC.

This clonotype was found many times. The chain joins TRBV4-1 to TRBJ1-6; D uncertain. V gave up 4 bases and J gave up 9 bases, with 19 bases separating them. The CDR3 is 16 amino acids. Germline V lookup: CDR1 MGHRA, CDR2 YSYEKL. The CDR3, as DNA: TGCGCCAGCAGCCCGTCCCTCCCTTGGCTTTTTTCACCCCTCCACTTT. It encodes CASSPSLPWLFSPLHF.

At least ten counts were recorded for this clonotype. The CDR3 is CATEVGWGTDTQYF. CDR3 coding DNA: TGTGCCACCGAAGTTGGGTGGGGGACAGATACGCAGTATTTT. V is TRBV7-2 and J is TRBJ2-3, with D tentatively TRBD1 or TRBD2 (5 bases each). This CDR3 is 14 amino acids long. Trimming removed 10 bases at V and 3 bases at J, with 17 bases between. Germline V lookup: CDR1 SGHTA, CDR2 FQGNSA.

The chain links TRBV6-6 to TRBJ1-1; 12 nucleotides line up with TRBD1. This CDR3 has 15 residues. Per the germline V gene, CDR1 is MNHNY and CDR2 is SVGAGI (reference sequence). With 7 bases clipped from V and 8 bases from J, the junction kept 11 bases outside the gene matches. This CDR3 reads CASIDPGQGAREAFF. The CDR3 DNA reads as TGTGCCAGCATTGATCCGGGACAGGGGGCCCGAGAAGCTTTCTTT.

This clonotype was recorded at least ten times. The rearrangement links TRBV5-5 to TRBJ2-2, with TRBD1 matching 8 bases. With V trimmed by 1 base and J by 4 bases, 9 bases remained unmatched. The CDR3 is 17 amino acids. Germline V gene data show CDR1 as SGHKS and CDR2 as YYEKEE (reference sequence). The CDR3 region is CASSLSAGGSVTGELFF. The DNA of the CDR3 is TGTGCCAGCAGCTTGAGCGCAGGGGGCTCCGTCACCGGGGAGCTGTTTTTT.

This clonotype has a handful of counts. The J gene is TRBJ2-7, the V gene TRBV6-5; 8 bases agree with TRBD2. Trimming took 2 bases from V and 6 from J; bases not matched to a gene: 6. This CDR3 has 14 residues. In germline, CDR1 is MNHEY, CDR2 SVGAGI. The CDR3 DNA is TGTGCCAGCAGTTACGGCGGGAGGACGGGCGAGCAGTACTTC. Residues: CASSYGGRTGEQYF.

This clonotype showed up many times. The rearrangement uses TRBV29-1 and TRBJ2-1; 9 bases agree with TRBD2. Per germline, CDR1 SQVTM and CDR2 ANQGSEA. This CDR3 comprises 13 residues. V lost 4 bases to trimming and J lost 5 bases; unmatched junction nucleotides: 3. In DNA, the CDR3 is TGCAGCGTTGTGCCTAGCGGGAACAATGAGCAGTTCTTC. Translation: CSVVPSGNNEQFF.

In its sample, this clonotype was seen many times. CDR3 coding DNA: TGTGCCAGCAGCAGGGACACCATGAACACTGAAGCTTTCTTT. Amino acid sequence: CASSRDTMNTEAFF. The chain employs TRBV5-4 and TRBJ1-1; D possibly corresponds to TRBD1 (6 bases). CDR1 and CDR2 (germline): SGHNT, YYREEE (reference sequence). CDR3 length equals 14 residues. V lost 4 bases and J 0 bases, leaving 10 bases between the germline ends. The complete variable domain, with remaining parts taken from reference TRBV5-4 and TRBJ1-1, reads ETGVTQSPTHLIKTRGQQVTLRCSSQSGHNTVSWYQQALGQGPQFIFQYYREEENGRGNFPPRFSGLQFPNYSSELNVNALELDDSALYLCASSRDTMNTEAFFGQGTRLTVV.

This clonotype showed up many times. This chain uses TRBV11-1 with TRBJ2-1, with 8 bases fitting TRBD2. Trimming removed 2 bases from V and 5 bases from J; junction bases left unmatched: 5. This CDR3 comprises 15 residues. The germline V gene encodes CDR1 SGHAT and CDR2 FQDESV (reference sequence). This chain's CDR3 is CASSLIGRDHNEQFF. In DNA, the CDR3 is TGTGCCAGCAGCTTAATCGGGAGGGACCACAATGAGCAGTTCTTC.

This sequence joins TRBV7-3 and TRBJ2-2; TRBD2 aligns across 11 bases. The V gene end was trimmed by 5 bases and the J gene end by 7 bases; junction bases not matched to a gene: 6. Per the germline V gene, CDR1 is SGHTA and CDR2 is FQGTGA. The CDR3 totals 15 residues. In DNA, the CDR3 is TGTGCCAGCAGCCCGGGGACTAGCGGTTACGGGGAGCTGTTTTTT. Encoded protein: CASSPGTSGYGELFF.

This clonotype was recorded at least ten times. The chain combines TRBV3-1 with TRBJ2-1; D remains ambiguous. Trimming removed 5 bases at V and 4 bases at J, with 15 bases between. The germline gives CDR1 LGHDT, CDR2 YNNKEL (reference sequence). CDR3 length: 15 residues. CDR3 protein: CASSARPGSYNEQFF. CDR3 sequence (DNA): TGTGCCAGCAGCGCTCGGCCCGGGTCATACAATGAGCAGTTCTTC.

This clonotype was seen repeatedly, ten times or more. The rearrangement uses TRBV6-4 and TRBJ2-1, with TRBD2 matching over 7 bases. The length of the CDR3 is 14 residues. The germline V gene has CDR1 MRHNA and CDR2 SNTAGT. The V and J ends lost 7 bases and 6 bases, in that order; junction bases with no gene match: 9. CDR3 sequence: CASNSGGNSNEQFF. CDR3 in DNA: TGTGCCAGCAATTCGGGGGGAAATTCCAATGAGCAGTTCTTC.

This clonotype was seen repeatedly, ten times or more. J is TRBJ2-2 and V is TRBV6-5; 9 positions agree with TRBD1. CDR3 length: 16 amino acids. J gave up 8 bases and V 5 bases, and 12 bases lay outside the gene matches. Looked up from germline, CDR1 is MNHEY and CDR2 is SVGAGI. As DNA, the CDR3 is TGTGCCAGCAGTGCGTACAGGGGGCGTTCATCGGGGGAGCTGTTTTTT. Protein: CASSAYRGRSSGELFF.

This chain uses TRBV20-1 with TRBJ2-4; D unresolved. Trimming left V 3 bases short and J 8 bases short, with 5 bases between. The CDR3 is made up of 10 amino acids. Germline V gives CDR1 DFQATT, CDR2 SNEGSKA (reference sequence). The CDR3 DNA reads TGCAGTGCTAGTATAGACATTCAGTACTTC. Translated: CSASIDIQYF.

This clonotype was counted many times. J is TRBJ2-7 and V is TRBV12-3 or TRBV12-4, with TRBD1 matching over 9 bases. CDR3 length: 14 amino acids. The V and J ends lost 5 bases and 4 bases, in that order; junction bases with no gene match: 6. In DNA, the CDR3 is TGTGCCAGCAGTGAGACAGGGGGTCTTTACGAGCAGTACTTC. It is translated as CASSETGGLYEQYF.

This clonotype was detected many times. The rearrangement uses TRBV28 and TRBJ2-7; a weak D match, TRBD2 (6 bases). Germline-derived CDR1 and CDR2 are MDHEN and SYDVKM. Trimming pared 2 bases from V and 5 bases from J, leaving 16 bases between. This CDR3 region has 15 residues. In DNA, the CDR3 is TGTGCCAGCAGTTTAGGGGCTGCGGGACCACACGAGCAGTACTTC. Residues: CASSLGAAGPHEQYF.

In this sample, this clonotype turned up a few times. One end of the junction fails to match germline, which may point to a read error. The V and J genes are TRBV20-1 and TRBJ1-1; no reliable D call. Looked up from germline, CDR1 is DFQATT and CDR2 is SNEGSKA (reference sequence). This CDR3 is built from 15 residues. CDR3 DNA: TGCAGTGCTAAGACAAGGACCGCTCTGAACACTGAAGCCTTCTTT. Amino acid sequence: CSAKTRTALNTEAFF.

Concerning this clonotype itself: A much larger clone differs by one base, so this may be a read error. Without the conserved terminal phenylalanine or tryptophan, this CDR3 likely stems from a read error. V is TRBV29-1 and J is TRBJ2-3; TRBD2 matches at 9 bases. V dropped 1 base and J dropped 4; count of bases not matched to a gene: 6. The length of the CDR3 is 15 residues. From germline, CDR1 is SQVTM and CDR2 ANQGSEA. CDR3 in amino acids: CSVEGASGTADTQYL. In DNA, the CDR3 is TGCAGCGTTGAAGGGGCTAGCGGGACAGCAGATACGCAGTATTTG.

Many counts were recorded for this clonotype. The chain joins TRBV6-1 to TRBJ1-5; D unresolved. This CDR3 is built from 15 residues. Per germline, CDR1 MNHNS and CDR2 SASEGT. Trimming shortened V by 5 bases and J by 2 bases, and 13 bases separated the two germline ends. CDR3 sequence (DNA): TGTGCCAGCAGTACGTTGCCCCGGGGCAATCAGCCCCAGCATTTT. This codes for CASSTLPRGNQPQHF.